This TCR beta chain emerged from a study of control samples from healthy donors and cancer patients. This clone was seen only a few times. The same CDR3 arises from other DNA sequences in this sample as well. TCRdb keeps only in-frame clones here, not all; method: immunoSEQ multiplex PCR. The table has about 140,000 clones, about 90% seen once. Trimming stripped 1 base from V and 7 bases from J, with 5 bases between. The CDR3 totals 13 residues. Germline V CDR1 and CDR2: SGHNT, YENEEA. The chain uses TRBV11-3 and TRBJ1-6; D uncertain. The sample comprised blood. The TCR sequence derives from a young man in good health. This chain's CDR3 is CASSLGGNSPLHF. In nucleotides, the CDR3 is TGTGCCAGCAGCTTAGGAGGGAATTCACCCCTCCACTTT. The full variable domain, in which reference TRBV11-3 and TRBJ1-6 provide the parts outside the CDR3, is EAGVVQSPRYKIIEKKQPVAFWCNPISGHNTLYWYLQNLGQGPELLIRYENEEAVDDSQLPKDRFSAERLKGVDSTLKIQPAELGDSAVYLCASSLGGNSPLHFGNGTRLTVT.